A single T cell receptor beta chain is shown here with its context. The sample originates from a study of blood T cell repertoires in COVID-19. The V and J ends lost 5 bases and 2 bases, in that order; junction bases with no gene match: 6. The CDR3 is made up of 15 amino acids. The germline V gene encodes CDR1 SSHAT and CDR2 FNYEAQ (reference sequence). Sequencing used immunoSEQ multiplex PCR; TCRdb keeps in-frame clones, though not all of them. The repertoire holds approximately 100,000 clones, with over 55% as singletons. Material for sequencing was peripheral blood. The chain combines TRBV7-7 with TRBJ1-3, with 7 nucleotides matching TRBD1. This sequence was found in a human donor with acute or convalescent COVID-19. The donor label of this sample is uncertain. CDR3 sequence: CASSATGAPGNTIYF. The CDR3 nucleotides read TGTGCCAGCAGCGCAACAGGGGCACCTGGAAACACCATATATTTT.